These 10 T cell receptor beta chains originate from one sample sequenced in a study of shared clonotypes between healthy human individuals. Libraries were prepared by immunoSEQ multiplex PCR; TCRdb keeps only in-frame clonotypes and omits some of them. The profile shows some 1 million clones, 65% to 75% of them singletons. The specimen was memory CD4+ T cells sorted from blood. Subset reported: CD45RA-negative fraction. All receptors come from a man aged 18 to 30 in good health.

In this sample, this clone turned up a few times. The chain couples TRBV18 to TRBJ2-2, with TRBD2 as a possible D gene (6 bases). Germline CDR1 is KGHSH and CDR2 is LQKENI. V gave up 0 bases and J gave up 2 bases, with 7 bases separating them. CDR3 size: 15 residues. CDR3 in DNA: TGTGCCAGCTCACCACCGGGACTCAACACCGGGGAGCTGTTTTTT. Protein sequence: CASSPPGLNTGELFF.

The chain carries TRBV6-1 and TRBJ1-5; no reliable D call. This CDR3 comprises 13 residues. In germline, CDR1 is MNHNS, CDR2 SASEGT. The V and J ends lost 6 bases and 7 bases respectively, with 13 bases between them. CDR3 in amino acids: CASRGILGQPQHF. Written as DNA, the CDR3 is TGTGCCAGCAGGGGTATTTTAGGGCAGCCCCAGCATTTT.

This chain connects TRBV2 to TRBJ2-7; TRBD1 might be the D (6 bases). The CDR3 spans 12 residues. With 8 bases removed from V and 4 bases from J, the gap between germline ends came to 12 bases. CDR1 is SNHLY and CDR2 is FYNNEI in the germline V gene. This CDR3 reads CASGQSFYEQYF. Here the CDR3 DNA reads TGTGCCAGCGGACAGTCGTTTTACGAGCAGTACTTC.

V and J are TRBV18 and TRBJ1-6; 7 nucleotides line up with TRBD1. V lost 5 bases, J lost 7 bases, and 8 bases stayed unmatched. CDR1 and CDR2 (germline): KGHSH, LQKENI. CDR3 length: 15 residues. The CDR3 loop reads CASSSYQGVNSPLHF. CDR3 nucleotide sequence: TGTGCCAGCTCATCGTATCAGGGGGTGAATTCACCCCTCCACTTT.

V usage is TRBV11-2 and J usage is TRBJ2-5, with unresolved D. The CDR3 has 15 amino acids. Germline assignment: CDR1 SGHAT and CDR2 FQNNGV. Trimming pared 1 base from V and 5 bases from J, leaving 14 bases between. For the CDR3, the DNA is TGTGCCAGCAGCTTAGCCCGTTTGGGCAGGGAGACCCAGTACTTC. This sequence encodes CASSLARLGRETQYF.

This clone appeared once. The chain uses TRBV30 and TRBJ2-7, with TRBD1 matching over 10 bases. Trimming removed 3 bases from V and 6 bases from J; junction bases left unmatched: 11. The CDR3 is 15 amino acids. Looked up from germline, CDR1 is GTSNPN and CDR2 is SVGIG (reference sequence). CDR3 amino acids: CAWSLRGQGIREQYF. CDR3 coding DNA: TGTGCCTGGAGCCTAAGGGGACAGGGGATTCGCGAGCAGTACTTC.

The chain couples TRBV5-1 to TRBJ1-5; 7 bases agree with TRBD1. The CDR3 has 15 residues. CDR1 is SGHRS, CDR2 YFSETQ, per germline. The trim removed 5 bases at V and 0 bases at J, leaving 5 bases unmatched. Written as DNA, the CDR3 is TGCGCCAGCAGAATAACAGGGGATAGCAATCAGCCCCAGCATTTT. This codes for CASRITGDSNQPQHF.

The rearrangement uses TRBV11-2 and TRBJ1-3; no clear D gene. This CDR3 comprises 16 residues. Trimming took off 3 bases at V and 1 base at J, with 13 bases between the two ends. CDR1 and CDR2 (germline): SGHAT, FQNNGV. The DNA of the CDR3 is TGTGCCAGCAGCTTTGATGCCCTTGGGTCTGGAAACACCATATATTTT. Its translation is CASSFDALGSGNTIYF.

In its sample, this clone was seen a few times. This chain links TRBV29-1 with TRBJ1-1; TRBD1 matches at 8 bases. Germline loops: CDR1 SQVTM, CDR2 ANQGSEA. The ends lost 3 bases at V and 1 base at J; junction bases unmatched: 4. The CDR3 loop spans 14 amino acids. The CDR3 nucleotides read TGCAGCGTTGATTCAGGGGGCCCGAACACTGAAGCTTTCTTT. Translating gives CSVDSGGPNTEAFF.

The table lists this clone with a few counts. This rearrangement joins TRBV5-1 to TRBJ1-4; D gene ambiguous. Germline V gives CDR1 SGHRS, CDR2 YFSETQ. V was trimmed by 4 bases and J by 0 bases, leaving 10 bases between them. This CDR3 is built from 15 residues. CDR3 region: CASSVSVATNEKLFF. CDR3 nucleotide sequence: TGCGCCAGCAGCGTATCCGTTGCAACTAATGAAAAACTGTTTTTT. The entire variable domain, with the rest obtained from reference TRBV5-1 and TRBJ1-4, is as follows: KAGVTQTPRYLIKTRGQQVTLSCSPISGHRSVSWYQQTPGQGLQFLFEYFSETQRNKGNFPGRFSGRQFSNSRSEMNVSTLELGDSALYLCASSVSVATNEKLFFGSGTQLSVL.